The present T cell receptor beta chain was sequenced within a study of a mutant IDH1 vaccine in newly diagnosed glioma. The repertoire was sequenced with immunoSEQ multiplex PCR; TCRdb's copy has only in-frame clones and lacks some. The sample includes about 52,000 clones, over 60% of them seen just once. Indicated time point: week 47, end of study. A single vaccine dose contained 300 ug of mutant IDH1 20-mer peptide, and topical imiquimod was used with it. Points on this clone: The target antigen is unknown.

Trimming removed 5 bases at V and 4 bases at J, with 14 bases between. CDR1 and CDR2 from the germline V gene are MNHEY and SVGAGI. The CDR3 is 14 amino acids. Study-wide findings and caveats: There were vaccine-induced immune responses in approximately 95% of the patients.

The starting material was PBMCs, obtained from a glioma patient whose treatment included an IDH1 peptide vaccine. The receptor was isolated from a woman in her thirties or forties with glioma. Some clones in this sample may be carry-over from other donors' samples. The V call is TRBV6-5, the J call TRBJ1-1; maybe TRBD1 (5 bases). The CDR3 DNA follows: TGTGCCAGCAGTCTCTTCAGGGTAAGCACTGAAGCTTTCTTT. Residues: CASSLFRVSTEAFF.